This T cell receptor beta chain originates from a study of T cell changes during pregnancy in multiple sclerosis. Germline values: CDR1 SEHNR, CDR2 FQNEAQ (reference sequence). CDR3 length equals 12 residues. Between the trimmed V and J ends, which lost 4 bases and 3 bases, there was a span of 7 bases. This table comes from immunoSEQ multiplex PCR, and its TCRdb copy is limited to in-frame clones, with some not included. Seen here are about 79,000 clones, just under 95% observed once, and the top ten hold 0.75%. This clone was recorded once. This receptor was obtained from a female donor in good health, enrolled as a control in a pregnancy study. This material consisted of peripheral blood, taken in the second trimester of pregnancy. V and J are TRBV7-9 and TRBJ2-7; tentative D call: TRBD2 (5 bases). DNA of the CDR3: TGTGCCAGCAGCTCCGCGGGCTACGAGCAGTACTTC. As protein: CASSSAGYEQYF.